This TCR beta chain was identified during a study of blood T cell repertoires in COVID-19. Sequenced by immunoSEQ multiplex PCR; TCRdb stores in-frame clones only, minus some. This sample has over 250,000 clones; approximately 83% occur once, and the top ten carry 9.5% to 11%. The CDR3 contains 15 residues. The germline gives CDR1 SNHLY, CDR2 FYNNEI. V dropped 6 bases and J dropped 5; count of bases not matched to a gene: 7. The chain combines TRBV2 with TRBJ1-4; 9 positions match TRBD1. The sequence derives from a woman in her 70s with acute or convalescent COVID-19. Sample: peripheral blood. The CDR3 region has the DNA TGTGCCAGCAGGGTCCGGGACAGGGTAAATGAAAAACTGTTTTTT. Protein product: CASRVRDRVNEKLFF. The variable domain in full, completed from reference TRBV2 and TRBJ1-4, reads EPEVTQTPSHQVTQMGQEVILRCVPISNHLYFYWYRQILGQKVEFLVSFYNNEISEKSEIFDDQFSVERPDGSNFTLKIRSTKLEDSAMYFCASRVRDRVNEKLFFGSGTQLSVL.